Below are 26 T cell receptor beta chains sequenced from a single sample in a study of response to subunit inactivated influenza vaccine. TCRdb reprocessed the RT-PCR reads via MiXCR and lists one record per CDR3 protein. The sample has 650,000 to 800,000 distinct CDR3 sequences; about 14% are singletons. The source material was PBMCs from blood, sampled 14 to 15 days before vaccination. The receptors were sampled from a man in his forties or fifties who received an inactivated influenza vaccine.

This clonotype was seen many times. CDR3 sequence: CASSPRGTGYQPQHF. The CDR3 DNA sequence: TGTGCCAGCAGTCCCCGTGGGACAGGGTACCAGCCCCAGCATTTT. This sequence joins TRBV28 and TRBJ1-5; 9 bases fit TRBD1. J was trimmed by 7 bases and V by 5 bases; bases with no gene match: 9. The CDR3 sequence is 15 residues long. Germline CDR1 is MDHEN and CDR2 is SYDVKM.

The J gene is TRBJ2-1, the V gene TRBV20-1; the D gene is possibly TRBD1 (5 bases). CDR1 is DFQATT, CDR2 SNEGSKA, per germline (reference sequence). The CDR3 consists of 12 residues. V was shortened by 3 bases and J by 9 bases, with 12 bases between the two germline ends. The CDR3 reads CSARKGNGEQFF. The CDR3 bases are TGCAGTGCTAGGAAGGGGAATGGTGAGCAGTTCTTC.

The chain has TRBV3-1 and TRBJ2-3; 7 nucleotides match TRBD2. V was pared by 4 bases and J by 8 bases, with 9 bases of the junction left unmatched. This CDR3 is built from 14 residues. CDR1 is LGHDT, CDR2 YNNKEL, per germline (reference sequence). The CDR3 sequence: CASSPGTTPITQYF. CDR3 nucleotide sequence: TGTGCCAGCAGCCCCGGGACTACCCCCATTACGCAGTATTTT.

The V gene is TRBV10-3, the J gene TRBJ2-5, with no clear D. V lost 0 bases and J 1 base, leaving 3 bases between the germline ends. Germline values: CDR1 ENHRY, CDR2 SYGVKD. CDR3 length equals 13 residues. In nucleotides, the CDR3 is TGTGCCATCAGTGAGTCGATCCAAGAGACCCAGTACTTC. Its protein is CAISESIQETQYF.

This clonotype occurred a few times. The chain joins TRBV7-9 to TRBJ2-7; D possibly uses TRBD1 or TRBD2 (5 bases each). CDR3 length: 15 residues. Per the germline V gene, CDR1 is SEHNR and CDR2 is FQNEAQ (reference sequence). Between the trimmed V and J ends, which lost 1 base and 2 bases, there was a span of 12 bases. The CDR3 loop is CASSLVPGPPYEQYF. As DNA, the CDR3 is TGTGCCAGCAGCTTAGTACCGGGACCACCCTACGAGCAGTACTTC.

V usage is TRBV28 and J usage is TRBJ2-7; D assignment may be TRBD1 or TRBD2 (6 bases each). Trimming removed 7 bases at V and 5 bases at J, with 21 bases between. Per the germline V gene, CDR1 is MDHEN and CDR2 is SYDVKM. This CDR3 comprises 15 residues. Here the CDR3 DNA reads TGTGCCAGCACTACACCGGCCAGGGGAGGTGACGAGCAGTACTTC. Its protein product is CASTTPARGGDEQYF.

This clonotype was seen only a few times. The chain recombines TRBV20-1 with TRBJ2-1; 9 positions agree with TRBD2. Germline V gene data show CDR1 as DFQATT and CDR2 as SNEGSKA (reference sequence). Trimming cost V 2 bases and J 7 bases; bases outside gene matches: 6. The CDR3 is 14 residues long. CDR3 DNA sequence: TGCAGTGCTAGAAAACTAGCGGGTACAAATGAGCAGTTCTTC. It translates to CSARKLAGTNEQFF.

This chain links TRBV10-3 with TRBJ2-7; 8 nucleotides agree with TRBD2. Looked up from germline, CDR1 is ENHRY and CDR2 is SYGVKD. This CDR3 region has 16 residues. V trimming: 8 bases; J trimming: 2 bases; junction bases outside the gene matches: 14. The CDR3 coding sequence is TGTGCCATCGGCAACGGGAGGGCCCTCAGCACCTACGAGCAGTACTTC. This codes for CAIGNGRALSTYEQYF.

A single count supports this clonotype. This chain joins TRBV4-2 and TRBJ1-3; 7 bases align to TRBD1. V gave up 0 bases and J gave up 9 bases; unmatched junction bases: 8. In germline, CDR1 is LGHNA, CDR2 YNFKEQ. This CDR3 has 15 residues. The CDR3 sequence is CASSQDLQGEGTIYF. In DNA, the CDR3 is TGTGCCAGCAGCCAAGATTTGCAGGGGGAGGGCACCATATATTTT.

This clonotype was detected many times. The DNA of the CDR3 is TGTGCCAGCAGTTTAGGCAGGAGCTTTGAAGCTTTCTTT. Amino acid sequence: CASSLGRSFEAFF. The chain links TRBV27 to TRBJ1-1; D ambiguous. Per germline, CDR1 MNHEY and CDR2 SMNVEV (reference sequence). The ends were cut back, 2 bases at V and 7 bases at J, with 11 bases in the middle. The CDR3 sequence is 13 residues long.

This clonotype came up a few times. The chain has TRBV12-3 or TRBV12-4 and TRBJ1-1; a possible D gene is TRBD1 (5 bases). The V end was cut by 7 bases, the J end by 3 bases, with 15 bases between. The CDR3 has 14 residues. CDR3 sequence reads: CASTQTGTDTEAFF. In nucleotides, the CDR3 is TGTGCCAGCACCCAGACCGGGACGGACACTGAAGCTTTCTTT.

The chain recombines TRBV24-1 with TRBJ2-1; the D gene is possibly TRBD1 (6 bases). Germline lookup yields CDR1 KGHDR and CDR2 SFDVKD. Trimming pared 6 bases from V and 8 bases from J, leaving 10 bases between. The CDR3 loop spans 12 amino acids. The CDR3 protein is CATSWGPYEQFF. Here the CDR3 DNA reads TGTGCCACCAGTTGGGGGCCATATGAGCAGTTCTTC.

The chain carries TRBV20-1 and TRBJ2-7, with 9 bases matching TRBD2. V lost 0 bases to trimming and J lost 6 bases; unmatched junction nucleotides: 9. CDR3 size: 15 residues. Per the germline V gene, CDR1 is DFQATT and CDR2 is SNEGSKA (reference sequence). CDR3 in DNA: TGCAGTGCTAGAGATGGAAAAGCGGGAGGAGTCGAGCAGTACTTC. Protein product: CSARDGKAGGVEQYF.

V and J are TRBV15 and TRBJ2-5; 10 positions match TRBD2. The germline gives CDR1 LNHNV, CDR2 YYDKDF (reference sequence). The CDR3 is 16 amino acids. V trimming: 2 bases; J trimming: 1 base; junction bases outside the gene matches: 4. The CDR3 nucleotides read TGTGCCACCAGCAGATTGAGGACTAGCGGCCAAGAGACCCAGTACTTC. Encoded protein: CATSRLRTSGQETQYF.

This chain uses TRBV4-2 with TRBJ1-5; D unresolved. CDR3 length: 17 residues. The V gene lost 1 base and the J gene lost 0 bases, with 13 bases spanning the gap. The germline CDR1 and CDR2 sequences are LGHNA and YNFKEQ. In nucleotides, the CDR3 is TGTGCCAGCAGCCAAGGGCCGGGTCCGGGTAGCAATCAGCCCCAGCATTTT. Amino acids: CASSQGPGPGSNQPQHF.

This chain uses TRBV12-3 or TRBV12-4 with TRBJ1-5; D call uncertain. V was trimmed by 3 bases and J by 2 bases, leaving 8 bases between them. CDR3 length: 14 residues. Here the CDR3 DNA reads TGTGCCAGCAGTTTTGATAGTCGCAATCAGCCCCAGCATTTT. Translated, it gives CASSFDSRNQPQHF.

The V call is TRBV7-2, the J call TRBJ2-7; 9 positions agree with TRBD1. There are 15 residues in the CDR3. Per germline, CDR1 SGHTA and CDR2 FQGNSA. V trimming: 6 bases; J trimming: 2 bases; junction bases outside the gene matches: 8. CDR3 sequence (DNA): TGTGCCAGCAGTCTCACGGACAGGGGAACCTACGAGCAGTACTTC. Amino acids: CASSLTDRGTYEQYF.

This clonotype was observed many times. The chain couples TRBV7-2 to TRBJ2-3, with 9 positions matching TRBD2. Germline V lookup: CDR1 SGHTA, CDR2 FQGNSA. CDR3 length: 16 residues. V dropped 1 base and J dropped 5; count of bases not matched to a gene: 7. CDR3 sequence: CASSLVVSGSQDTQYF. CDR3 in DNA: TGTGCCAGCAGCTTAGTTGTTAGCGGGAGTCAAGATACGCAGTATTTT.

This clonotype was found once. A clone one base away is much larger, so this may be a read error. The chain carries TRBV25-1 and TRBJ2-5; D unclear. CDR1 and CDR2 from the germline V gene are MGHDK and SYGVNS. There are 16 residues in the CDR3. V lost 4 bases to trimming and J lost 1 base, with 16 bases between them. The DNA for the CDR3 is TGTGCCAGCAGTGCTCTAGAGGCGCCGATCCAAGAGACCCAGTACTTC. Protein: CASSALEAPIQETQYF.

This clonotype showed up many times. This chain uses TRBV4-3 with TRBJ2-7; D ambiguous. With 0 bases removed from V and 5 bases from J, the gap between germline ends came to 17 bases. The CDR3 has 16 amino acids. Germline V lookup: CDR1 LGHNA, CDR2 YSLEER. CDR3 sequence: CASSQEALVRGDEQYF. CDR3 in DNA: TGCGCCAGCAGCCAAGAAGCGCTAGTAAGAGGAGACGAGCAGTACTTC.

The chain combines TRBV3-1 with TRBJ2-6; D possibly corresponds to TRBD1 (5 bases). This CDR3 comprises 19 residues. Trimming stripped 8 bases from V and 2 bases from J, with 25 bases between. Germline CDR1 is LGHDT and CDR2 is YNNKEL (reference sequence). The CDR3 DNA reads TGTGCCAGCGCGCTGATCAGGGCCGGGCACACTGCTGGGGCCAACGTCCTGACTTTC. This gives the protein CASALIRAGHTAGANVLTF.

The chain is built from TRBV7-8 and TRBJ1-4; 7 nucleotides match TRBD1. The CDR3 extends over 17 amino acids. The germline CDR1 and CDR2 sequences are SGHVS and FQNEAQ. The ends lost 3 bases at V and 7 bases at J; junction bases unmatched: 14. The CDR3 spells CASSLGTVYSRGEKLFF. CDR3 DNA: TGTGCCAGCAGCTTGGGGACAGTCTACTCCAGGGGTGAAAAACTGTTTTTT.

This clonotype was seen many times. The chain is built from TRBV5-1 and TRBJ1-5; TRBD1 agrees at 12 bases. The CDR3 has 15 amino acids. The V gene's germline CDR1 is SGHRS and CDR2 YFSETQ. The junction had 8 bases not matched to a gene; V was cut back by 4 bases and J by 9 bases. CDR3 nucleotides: TGCGCCAGCAGCGACGGGACAGGGGGCCGGTGGCCCCAGCATTTT. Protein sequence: CASSDGTGGRWPQHF.

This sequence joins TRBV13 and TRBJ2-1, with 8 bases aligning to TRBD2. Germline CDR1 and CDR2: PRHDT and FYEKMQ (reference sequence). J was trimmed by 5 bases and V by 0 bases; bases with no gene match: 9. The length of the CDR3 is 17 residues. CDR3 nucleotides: TGTGCCAGCAGCTTAGGCCAGTGGCTAGCGGGCGACAATGAGCAGTTCTTC. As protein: CASSLGQWLAGDNEQFF.

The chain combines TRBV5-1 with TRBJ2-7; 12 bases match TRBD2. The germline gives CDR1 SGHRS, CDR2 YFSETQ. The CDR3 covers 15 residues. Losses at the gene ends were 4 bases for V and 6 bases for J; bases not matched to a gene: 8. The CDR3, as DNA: TGCGCCAGCAGCGGCATGGGACTAGCGGGCCTCGAGCAGTACTTC. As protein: CASSGMGLAGLEQYF.

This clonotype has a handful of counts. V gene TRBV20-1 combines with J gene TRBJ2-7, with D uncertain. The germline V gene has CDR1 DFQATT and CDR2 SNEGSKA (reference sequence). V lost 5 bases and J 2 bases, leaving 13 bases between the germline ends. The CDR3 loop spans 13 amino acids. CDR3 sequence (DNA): TGCAGTGCTGACCAGAAGGGTACCTACGAGCAGTACTTC. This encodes CSADQKGTYEQYF.